One sample yielded the 21 T cell receptor beta chains listed below, sequenced in a study of shared clonotypes between healthy human individuals (TCRdb year 2020). CD8 naive samples were obtained by positive selection for CCR7 among CD45RO-negative cells, yielding a CD45RA+CCR7+ population from which TemRA cells were excluded. Libraries were built with the immunoSEQ multiplex PCR assay. In its TCRdb copy, this immuneACCESS table keeps in-frame sequences only and misses some clones. Where compared with another copy, unresolved V genes explain less than half of these, and the others have no known cause. Counted in this sample were 650,000 to 800,000 clones; roughly 94% of them appeared once. Of the sample, nearly 25% falls within the top ten clones. The sample comprised naive CD8+ T cells sorted from blood. The label giving this sample's cell subset or site can be read as: CD45RA+CCR7+. These TCRs come from a man younger than 45 in good health.

This clone was found once. The CDR3 DNA follows: TGTGCCAGCAGCGGGGGACAGGGGCAAAGTATCGACACAGATACGCAGTATTTT. This translates into CASSGGQGQSIDTDTQYF. The chain uses TRBV9 and TRBJ2-3, with TRBD1 matching over 10 bases. V dropped 3 bases and J dropped 2; count of bases not matched to a gene: 12. The length of the CDR3 is 18 residues. Germline lookup yields CDR1 SGDLS and CDR2 YYNGEE.

The chain couples TRBV7-9 to TRBJ1-5; TRBD1 aligns across 8 bases. The CDR3 is 13 amino acids. The trim removed 5 bases at V and 6 bases at J, leaving 3 bases unmatched. In germline, CDR1 is SEHNR, CDR2 FQNEAQ (reference sequence). CDR3 in DNA: TGTGCCAGCAGCCCCGACAGGGGTCAGCCCCAGCATTTT. It specifies CASSPDRGQPQHF.

In this sample, this clone turned up a few times. The chain combines TRBV19 with TRBJ2-2; D unresolved. Germline V gives CDR1 LNHDA, CDR2 SQIVND (reference sequence). Trimming removed 6 bases at V and 5 bases at J, with 10 bases between. CDR3 length: 13 residues. The CDR3 region has the DNA TGTGCCAGTAGCCCCCTAGTAACCGGGGAGCTGTTTTTT. This translates into CASSPLVTGELFF.

On this clone itself: Other DNA sequences in the same sample also yield this CDR3. The rearrangement uses TRBV9 and TRBJ2-7, with 13 bases lining up with TRBD2. The CDR3 loop spans 15 amino acids. Per the germline V gene, CDR1 is SGDLS and CDR2 is YYNGEE. Trimming removed 0 bases from V and 5 bases from J; junction bases left unmatched: 2. Here the CDR3 reads CASSVGGLAGDEQYF. The CDR3 region has the DNA TGTGCCAGCAGCGTAGGAGGACTAGCGGGAGACGAGCAGTACTTC.

In its sample, this clone was seen a few times. The chain is built from TRBV10-2 and TRBJ2-5; 7 bases align to TRBD2. Germline V gives CDR1 WSHSY, CDR2 SAAADI. The CDR3 is made up of 15 amino acids. V lost 3 bases, J lost 4 bases, and 8 bases stayed unmatched. CDR3 loop: CASSESGGRAETQYF. In DNA, the CDR3 is TGCGCCAGCAGTGAATCGGGAGGTCGGGCAGAGACCCAGTACTTC.

The chain has TRBV4-1 and TRBJ2-1, with TRBD2 matching over 8 bases. The CDR3 is made up of 15 amino acids. Germline V gene data show CDR1 as MGHRA and CDR2 as YSYEKL. J lost 6 bases, V lost 0 bases, and 4 bases had no gene match. In DNA form, the CDR3 reads TGCGCCAGCAGCCAAGACCCGGCGGGAGGCAATGAGCAGTTCTTC. Amino acid sequence: CASSQDPAGGNEQFF.

The chain has TRBV5-1 and TRBJ2-2; 7 bases fit TRBD2. In germline, CDR1 is SGHRS, CDR2 YFSETQ. The CDR3 runs to 16 residues. J lost 8 bases, V lost 0 bases, and 10 bases had no gene match. The CDR3 coding sequence is TGCGCCAGCAGCTTGGAAACCGGGACTAAATTGGGGGAGCTGTTTTTT. This encodes CASSLETGTKLGELFF. The whole variable domain, remainder taken from reference TRBV5-1 and TRBJ2-2, is KAGVTQTPRYLIKTRGQQVTLSCSPISGHRSVSWYQQTPGQGLQFLFEYFSETQRNKGNFPGRFSGRQFSNSRSEMNVSTLELGDSALYLCASSLETGTKLGELFFGEGSRLTVL.

The chain employs TRBV9 and TRBJ2-3, with D perhaps given as TRBD1 or TRBD2 (6 bases each). The CDR3 covers 13 residues. The germline V and J ends were trimmed by 4 bases and 6 bases, with 12 bases remaining between them. Germline loops: CDR1 SGDLS, CDR2 YYNGEE. The CDR3 region is CASSHREADTQYF. In DNA, the CDR3 is TGTGCCAGCAGCCACAGGGAGGCGGATACGCAGTATTTT.

The chain carries TRBV9 and TRBJ2-6; TRBD1 is a possible D gene (6 bases). The CDR3 runs 17 residues. Between the trimmed V and J ends, which lost 1 base and 1 base, there was a span of 12 bases. From germline, CDR1 is SGDLS and CDR2 YYNGEE. The CDR3, as DNA: TGTGCCAGCAGCGTATTAGTTAGGGGGTCTGGGGCCAACGTCCTGACTTTC. Its translation: CASSVLVRGSGANVLTF.

This sequence joins TRBV7-9 and TRBJ2-2; 9 nucleotides match TRBD2. The germline CDR1 and CDR2 sequences are SEHNR and FQNEAQ (reference sequence). The CDR3 length is 15 residues. With V trimmed by 3 bases and J by 5 bases, 4 bases remained unmatched. This chain's CDR3 is CASSFSGSQTGELFF. The CDR3 region has the DNA TGTGCCAGCAGCTTTAGCGGGAGCCAGACCGGGGAGCTGTTTTTT.

The chain combines TRBV7-3 with TRBJ2-1; D might be TRBD1 (5 bases). V lost 8 bases, J lost 4 bases, and 12 bases lay in between. CDR3 length equals 13 residues. The germline V gene has CDR1 SGHTA and CDR2 FQGTGA. The CDR3: CASGGAGYNEQFF. The CDR3 nucleotides are TGTGCCAGCGGTGGGGCCGGATACAATGAGCAGTTCTTC.

As DNA, the CDR3 is TGTGCCTGGGCCATCGTCAACACCGGGGAGCTGTTTTTT. It is translated as CAWAIVNTGELFF. The chain has TRBV30 and TRBJ2-2, with D unclear. Trimming took off 5 bases at V and 2 bases at J, with 9 bases between the two ends. CDR1 and CDR2 from the germline V gene are GTSNPN and SVGIG (reference sequence). The CDR3 runs to 13 residues.

This chain joins TRBV7-9 and TRBJ2-5, with D hard to call. Gene TRBJ2-7 matches the end of the DNA better, so the J call may be wrong. Germline V gene sequence: CDR1 SEHNR, CDR2 FQNEAQ (reference sequence). This CDR3 comprises 12 residues. This CDR3 is CASSFHSYEQYF. For the CDR3, the DNA is TGTGCCAGCAGCTTTCACTCCTACGAGCAGTACTTC.

The rearrangement uses TRBV7-9 and TRBJ1-4, with D perhaps TRBD1 (5 bases). Germline V gene data show CDR1 as SEHNR and CDR2 as FQNEAQ (reference sequence). Trimming stripped 5 bases from V and 15 bases from J, with 16 bases between. The CDR3 is 12 residues long. This chain's CDR3 is CASSAPGGRMFF. As DNA, the CDR3 is TGTGCCAGCAGCGCACCCGGGGGACGGATGTTTTTT. Full variable domain (missing parts from reference TRBV7-9 and TRBJ1-4): DTGVSQNPRHKITKRGQNVTFRCDPISEHNRLYWYRQTLGQGPEFLTYFQNEAQLEKSRLLSDRFSAERPKGSFSTLEIQRTEQGDSAMYLCASSAPGGRMFFGSGTQLSVL.

V gene TRBV6-1 combines with J gene TRBJ2-2; the D gene is possibly TRBD2 (6 bases). Trimming pared 1 base from V and 4 bases from J, leaving 16 bases between. The CDR3 has 17 amino acids. Germline V gene data show CDR1 as MNHNS and CDR2 as SASEGT. The CDR3 here is CASSEEVRQGLTGELFF. CDR3 nucleotide sequence: TGTGCCAGCAGTGAAGAGGTACGGCAGGGACTCACCGGGGAGCTGTTTTTT.

The V gene is TRBV2, the J gene TRBJ1-1; perhaps TRBD1 as D (6 bases). V shed 6 bases and J shed 4 bases, with 21 bases lying between them. CDR3 length equals 16 residues. Germline lookup yields CDR1 SNHLY and CDR2 FYNNEI. The CDR3 loop is CASRSSVGTPPTEAFF. The CDR3 DNA is TGTGCCAGCAGGAGTTCCGTCGGGACACCACCCACTGAAGCTTTCTTT.

A single count supports this clone. The rearrangement links TRBV27 to TRBJ2-1; 8 positions match TRBD2. Unmatched junction bases numbered 9, after V lost 5 bases and J lost 0 bases. Per germline, CDR1 MNHEY and CDR2 SMNVEV (reference sequence). The CDR3 totals 17 residues. The CDR3 coding sequence is TGTGCCAGCAGTGGTCGGGGGGGCTTCCACTCCTACAATGAGCAGTTCTTC. It encodes CASSGRGGFHSYNEQFF.

The chain carries TRBV9 and TRBJ2-1, with 7 bases lining up with TRBD1. Trimming cost V 4 bases and J 5 bases; bases outside gene matches: 3. Germline V lookup: CDR1 SGDLS, CDR2 YYNGEE. This CDR3 is built from 13 residues. The CDR3 loop is CASSRTGDNEQFF. The CDR3 region has the DNA TGTGCCAGCAGCCGGACAGGAGACAATGAGCAGTTCTTC.

Remarks on this clone: The identical CDR3 is also encoded by other nucleotide sequences in the sample. V gene TRBV11-2 combines with J gene TRBJ2-7, with TRBD2 matching over 7 bases. V shed 3 bases and J 1 base; nucleotides not matched to a gene: 3. Germline V gene sequence: CDR1 SGHAT, CDR2 FQNNGV. CDR3 length: 14 amino acids. The CDR3 coding sequence is TGTGCCAGCAGCTTGGCTAGCGGATCCTACGAGCAGTACTTC. Translating it yields CASSLASGSYEQYF.

The rearrangement uses TRBV7-2 and TRBJ2-5; D gene unclear. Germline V gene data show CDR1 as SGHTA and CDR2 as FQGNSA. The V end was cut by 7 bases, the J end by 5 bases, with 11 bases between. This CDR3 is built from 12 residues. DNA for the CDR3: TGTGCCAGCACCAAGTCGGTGGAGACCCAGTACTTC. It specifies CASTKSVETQYF.

This chain links TRBV7-9 with TRBJ2-2; D possibly uses TRBD1 or TRBD2 (5 bases each). The CDR3 is 15 residues long. Trimming cost V 1 base and J 3 bases, with 9 bases left between them. Germline loops: CDR1 SEHNR, CDR2 FQNEAQ (reference sequence). The CDR3 sequence is CASSLGGSYTGELFF. DNA for the CDR3: TGTGCCAGCAGCTTAGGGGGGTCGTACACCGGGGAGCTGTTTTTT.